Listed here are 29 T cell receptor beta chains from one sample, sequenced in a study of T-cell memory formation after mild COVID-19. Via MiXCR, TCRdb re-called the 5' RACE reads, giving one row per CDR3 protein. There are 100,000 to 150,000 distinct CDR3 sequences in the sample; roughly 6.2% occur only once, and approximately 2% lies in the top ten. The sequenced sample was PBMCs or a T cell subset sorted from them (not recorded which). The receptor source for this set is an adult woman who had mild COVID-19 (a few samples of this study predate the infection). Cell type and time point are not known.

This clonotype occurred many times. The chain employs TRBV20-1 and TRBJ2-7, with D perhaps TRBD2 (6 bases). Trimming stripped 3 bases from V and 3 bases from J, with 6 bases between. This CDR3 comprises 11 residues. Germline values: CDR1 DFQATT, CDR2 SNEGSKA (reference sequence). The CDR3 nucleotides read TGCAGTGCTAGGGGGGGCTACGAGCAGTACTTC. Translating gives CSARGGYEQYF.

This clonotype was detected a few times. The rearrangement links TRBV15 to TRBJ1-2, with 10 nucleotides matching TRBD1. The CDR3 consists of 15 residues. Germline CDR1 LNHNV, CDR2 YYDKDF (reference sequence). V dropped 3 bases and J dropped 4; count of bases not matched to a gene: 5. CDR3 sequence reads: CATSRAGTGAYGYTF. The CDR3 DNA reads TGTGCCACCAGCAGGGCCGGGACAGGGGCCTATGGCTACACCTTC.

Ten or more counts support this clonotype. The V call is TRBV4-1, the J call TRBJ2-5, with 7 bases matching TRBD1. The CDR3 runs to 17 residues. V trimming: 1 base; J trimming: 2 bases; junction bases outside the gene matches: 10. Germline V CDR1 and CDR2: MGHRA, YSYEKL. CDR3 sequence: CASSQAPVRGQQETQYF. The DNA of the CDR3 is TGCGCCAGCAGCCAAGCCCCGGTTAGGGGGCAGCAAGAGACCCAGTACTTC.

The chain couples TRBV7-2 to TRBJ2-7; TRBD2 matches 15 bases. The CDR3 extends over 16 amino acids. Germline CDR1 SGHTA, CDR2 FQGNSA. The trim removed 5 bases at V and 5 bases at J, leaving 7 bases unmatched. For the CDR3, the DNA is TGTGCCAGCAGCGAGGGGGGACTAGCGGGAGGTAACGAGCAGTACTTC. Translation gives CASSEGGLAGGNEQYF.

This clonotype has more than one count but fewer than ten. The V gene is TRBV6-5, the J gene TRBJ1-6; TRBD1 might be the D (6 bases). Germline V CDR1 and CDR2: MNHEY, SVGAGI. Trimming took 0 bases from V and 7 from J, leaving 10 bases between them. There are 15 residues in the CDR3. The CDR3: CASSYSGARNSPLHF. The CDR3 coding sequence is TGTGCCAGCAGTTACTCGGGGGCTCGGAATTCACCCCTCCACTTT.

This clonotype was detected ten times or more. The chain recombines TRBV20-1 with TRBJ2-7; either TRBD1 or TRBD2 may supply D (6 bases each). Trimming stripped 6 bases from V and 8 bases from J, with 17 bases between. Germline V gene data show CDR1 as DFQATT and CDR2 as SNEGSKA (reference sequence). There are 12 residues in the CDR3. The CDR3 loop is CSAGGQPPKQYF. The CDR3 nucleotides are TGCAGTGCAGGGGGGCAGCCCCCGAAGCAGTACTTC.

This clonotype was found many times. The chain combines TRBV7-9 with TRBJ2-7, with TRBD2 as a possible D gene (6 bases). This CDR3 is built from 17 residues. With 5 bases removed from V and 7 bases from J, the gap between germline ends came to 27 bases. Germline V gives CDR1 SEHNR, CDR2 FQNEAQ (reference sequence). CDR3 DNA sequence: TGTGCCAGCAGCCTTCCACTCGGGAGATTGGGGCTGGGGGAGCAGTACTTC. Translated, it gives CASSLPLGRLGLGEQYF.

In this sample, this clonotype turned up a few times. V and J are TRBV5-1 and TRBJ1-2; 8 bases are a match to TRBD1. Germline CDR1 is SGHRS and CDR2 is YFSETQ. V trimming: 5 bases; J trimming: 4 bases; junction bases outside the gene matches: 7. CDR3 size: 14 residues. CDR3 DNA: TGCGCCAGCAGGTTGACAGGGGACACCTATGGCTACACCTTC. Protein product: CASRLTGDTYGYTF.

This clonotype was detected ten times or more. The rearrangement uses TRBV29-1 and TRBJ2-1; D remains unclear. Trimming stripped 7 bases from V and 4 bases from J, with 8 bases between. Germline lookup yields CDR1 SQVTM and CDR2 ANQGSEA. The CDR3 has 11 residues. The DNA of the CDR3 is TGCAGCGCCGCGATTTACAATGAGCAGTTCTTC. As protein: CSAAIYNEQFF.

This clonotype has a handful of counts. The rearrangement uses TRBV23-1 and TRBJ2-6; D gene unclear. TRBV23-1 is labeled an ORF, and its function is uncertain. CDR3 length: 16 residues. Trimming shortened V by 3 bases and J by 1 base, and 10 bases separated the two germline ends. The CDR3 bases are TGCGCCAGCAGTCAGGGATGGCTATCTGGGGCCAACGTCCTGACTTTC. Its translation is CASSQGWLSGANVLTF.

This clonotype was seen a handful of times. The chain employs TRBV12-3 or TRBV12-4 and TRBJ2-1; maybe TRBD1 (5 bases). The CDR3 loop spans 15 amino acids. V was clipped by 4 bases and J by 10 bases, with 20 bases between them. Here the CDR3 DNA reads TGTGCCAGCAGTTCCAGGGCCCAGGCCCGGTTAGAGCAGTTCTTC. Translation: CASSSRAQARLEQFF.

V gene TRBV20-1 combines with J gene TRBJ2-1, with D possibly being TRBD2 (5 bases). Germline V gene data show CDR1 as DFQATT and CDR2 as SNEGSKA (reference sequence). This CDR3 comprises 15 residues. Trimming pared 7 bases from V and 0 bases from J, leaving 16 bases between. In nucleotides, the CDR3 is TGCAGTGTTCCCAGCGGAACCTCCTCCTACAATGAGCAGTTCTTC. Translating gives CSVPSGTSSYNEQFF.

Ten or more counts support this clonotype. J is TRBJ2-3 and V is TRBV29-1; D remains ambiguous. This CDR3 has 15 amino acids. With 4 bases removed from V and 0 bases from J, the gap between germline ends came to 14 bases. CDR1 and CDR2 (germline): SQVTM, ANQGSEA. CDR3 in DNA: TGCAGCGTTGGGGCGAGGTCTTCTAGCACAGATACGCAGTATTTT. Protein sequence: CSVGARSSSTDTQYF.

This clonotype was seen more than once but under ten times. J is TRBJ1-2 and V is TRBV19; maybe TRBD1 (6 bases). CDR1 LNHDA and CDR2 SQIVND come from the germline V gene (reference sequence). The CDR3 loop spans 14 amino acids. V gave up 10 bases and J gave up 4 bases, with 19 bases separating them. The CDR3: CATARARGSYGYTF. For the CDR3, the DNA is TGTGCCACGGCCCGGGCAAGGGGGTCCTATGGCTACACCTTC.

The chain uses TRBV5-1 and TRBJ2-5; a possible D gene is TRBD1 (6 bases). From germline, CDR1 is SGHRS and CDR2 YFSETQ. CDR3 length equals 13 residues. Trimming stripped 2 bases from V and 5 bases from J, with 10 bases between. The CDR3 DNA sequence: TGCGCCAGCAGCTTCGCAGGGGCGGAGACCCAGTACTTC. As protein: CASSFAGAETQYF.

The V gene is TRBV2, the J gene TRBJ1-1; D remains unclear. CDR1 is SNHLY, CDR2 FYNNEI, per germline. Trimming took off 2 bases at V and 8 bases at J, with 12 bases between the two ends. This CDR3 spans 13 amino acids. The CDR3 region has the DNA TGTGCCAGCAGTGAATTGCACCTAGGGGAAGCTTTCTTT. Encoded protein: CASSELHLGEAFF. The full variable domain, with the rest looked up from reference TRBV2 and TRBJ1-1, is EPEVTQTPSHQVTQMGQEVILRCVPISNHLYFYWYRQILGQKVEFLVSFYNNEISEKSEIFDDQFSVERPDGSNFTLKIRSTKLEDSAMYFCASSELHLGEAFFGQGTRLTVV.

At least ten counts were recorded for this clonotype. The genes are TRBV10-3 and TRBJ2-7, with TRBD2 matching over 9 bases. Trimming cost V 11 bases and J 3 bases; bases outside gene matches: 11. CDR3 length: 14 residues. In germline, CDR1 is ENHRY, CDR2 SYGVKD. CDR3 DNA: TGTGCCGCTTCCGGGACTAGCAGAAGCTACGAGCAGTACTTC. Translated: CAASGTSRSYEQYF.

This clonotype occurred a few times. V gene TRBV7-2 combines with J gene TRBJ2-4; a possible D gene is TRBD1 (5 bases). The CDR3 totals 14 residues. V was cut by 4 bases and J by 5 bases, with 12 bases left in between. Germline CDR1 and CDR2: SGHTA and FQGNSA. This CDR3 is CASSSRKGENIQYF. CDR3 sequence (DNA): TGTGCCAGCAGCTCCCGGAAAGGGGAAAACATTCAGTACTTC.

This chain connects TRBV12-3 or TRBV12-4 to TRBJ2-4, with TRBD1 identical over 7 bases. The junction had 9 bases not matched to a gene; V was cut back by 4 bases and J by 0 bases. This CDR3 has 17 residues. The CDR3 coding sequence is TGTGCCAGCAGTTCAATAGGGACAGAACTAGCCAAAAACATTCAGTACTTC. As protein: CASSSIGTELAKNIQYF.

This clonotype was seen a handful of times. This CDR3 is CASGTTGARGNQPQHF. CDR3 sequence (DNA): TGCGCCAGCGGGACGACAGGGGCACGGGGCAATCAGCCCCAGCATTTT. This chain joins TRBV23-1 and TRBJ1-5; 8 positions agree with TRBD1. TRBV23-1 carries the ORF label, with uncertain function. V trimming: 8 bases; J trimming: 2 bases; junction bases outside the gene matches: 11. The CDR3 loop spans 16 amino acids.

This clonotype was seen many times. This chain connects TRBV12-3 or TRBV12-4 to TRBJ2-5, with no clear D. CDR3 length equals 13 residues. V was trimmed by 5 bases and J by 7 bases, leaving 14 bases between them. In DNA, the CDR3 is TGTGCCAGCAGTCTCGGACCACCGGGGACCCAGTACTTC. Encoded protein: CASSLGPPGTQYF.

The chain couples TRBV5-1 to TRBJ2-3, with D tentatively TRBD1 (6 bases). Germline CDR1 SGHRS, CDR2 YFSETQ. CDR3 size: 13 residues. The V and J ends lost 3 bases and 3 bases respectively, with 8 bases between them. CDR3 amino acids: CASSWTETDTQYF. As DNA, the CDR3 is TGCGCCAGCAGCTGGACAGAGACAGATACGCAGTATTTT.

J is TRBJ2-7 and V is TRBV5-5; D gene unclear. The CDR3 runs to 12 residues. From germline, CDR1 is SGHKS and CDR2 YYEKEE (reference sequence). V dropped 2 bases and J dropped 4 bases, with 7 bases sitting between them. DNA of the CDR3: TGTGCCAGCAGCTTTGGCGATTACGAGCAGTACTTC. This encodes CASSFGDYEQYF.

J is TRBJ2-2 and V is TRBV25-1, with D possibly called TRBD1 or TRBD2 (5 bases each). V lost 4 bases, J lost 6 bases, and 21 bases lay in between. The CDR3 is made up of 17 amino acids. Germline CDR1 and CDR2: MGHDK and SYGVNS. The CDR3: CASSGTSGTPGAGELFF. For the CDR3, the DNA is TGTGCCAGCAGTGGGACTTCCGGGACGCCTGGGGCCGGGGAGCTGTTTTTT. The full variable domain, completed using reference TRBV25-1 and TRBJ2-2, is EADIYQTPRYLVIGTGKKITLECSQTMGHDKMYWYQQDPGMELHLIHYSYGVNSTEKGDLSSESTVSRIRTEHFPLTLESARPSHTSQYLCASSGTSGTPGAGELFFGEGSRLTVL.

This clonotype was seen many times. The rearrangement uses TRBV7-8 and TRBJ2-3; D uncertain. Trimming took 4 bases from V and 4 from J, leaving 12 bases between them. Germline V gene data show CDR1 as SGHVS and CDR2 as FQNEAQ. The CDR3 has 14 residues. The CDR3 bases are TGTGCCAGCAGCTCCACAGCCTGGGCAGATACGCAGTATTTT. Its translation is CASSSTAWADTQYF.

In its sample, this clonotype was seen a few times. J is TRBJ2-5 and V is TRBV20-1, with 12 positions matching TRBD2. V dropped 0 bases and J dropped 4; count of bases not matched to a gene: 3. CDR1 DFQATT and CDR2 SNEGSKA come from the germline V gene (reference sequence). The CDR3 runs 15 residues. CDR3 bases: TGCAGTGCTAGAGATCCTAGCGGGAGGGGAGAGACCCAGTACTTC. This codes for CSARDPSGRGETQYF.

J is TRBJ2-3 and V is TRBV7-2; no definite D call. The germline V gene has CDR1 SGHTA and CDR2 FQGNSA. V lost 5 bases and J lost 3, with 18 bases in between. The CDR3 sequence is 16 residues long. DNA for the CDR3: TGTGCCAGCAGCAAACCCACTTCCCGGTCAACAGATACGCAGTATTTT. This sequence encodes CASSKPTSRSTDTQYF.

This clonotype showed up many times. The V call is TRBV5-1, the J call TRBJ2-1, with D perhaps matching TRBD1 or TRBD2 (5 bases each). V was shortened by 0 bases and J by 2 bases, with 15 bases between the two germline ends. The CDR3 is made up of 17 amino acids. Germline CDR1 SGHRS, CDR2 YFSETQ. CDR3 in amino acids: CASSLGAGTWTYNEQFF. In DNA, the CDR3 is TGCGCCAGCAGCTTGGGGGCCGGGACCTGGACCTACAATGAGCAGTTCTTC.

This chain's CDR3 is CASKTERGANVLTF. The CDR3 DNA reads TGTGCCAGCAAAACGGAACGAGGGGCCAACGTCCTGACTTTC. The rearrangement joins TRBV6-5 to TRBJ2-6; D is undetermined. Per germline, CDR1 MNHEY and CDR2 SVGAGI. V gave up 7 bases and J gave up 4 bases, with 11 bases separating them. The CDR3 totals 14 residues.